These T cell receptor beta chains were read from a single sample in a study of shared clonotypes between healthy human individuals. Using immunoSEQ multiplex PCR, the repertoire was profiled, and TCRdb retains in-frame clones only, with some absent. The profile covers about 2.3 million clones, with roughly 93% appearing a single time and under 0.45% taken by the ten largest. What was sequenced was naive CD4+ T cells from PBMCs. Receptor source: a man aged 18-30 years in good health. Some clones in this sample may be carry-over from other donors' samples. CDR3s include the opening cysteine and the closing phenylalanine or tryptophan. Fields, in order: V gene, D gene, J gene, clone size, CDR3 DNA, CDR3 protein. The D gene is left open where the match is weak. Size values are once, few and many counts, or a class for expanded clones, and some rows have none.

V: TRBV5-1
D: TRBD2
J: TRBJ2-5
size: .
DNA: TGCGCCAGCAGCTCGGGACTAGCGGGAACCGGAGAGACCCAGTACTTC
CDR3: CASSSGLAGTGETQYF

V: TRBV28
D: .
J: TRBJ2-3
size: .
DNA: TGTGCCAGCAGTAGGAGCCGAGTCACAGATACGCAGTATTTT
CDR3: CASSRSRVTDTQYF

V: TRBV28
D: .
J: TRBJ1-5
size: .
DNA: TGTGCCAGCAGTTTGGAACAGCCCCAGCATTTT
CDR3: CASSLEQPQHF

V: TRBV18
D: TRBD2
J: TRBJ2-7
size: .
DNA: TGTGCCAGCTCACCAGGCGCGGGAGCGGGCCAACCCTACGAGCAGTACTTC
CDR3: CASSPGAGAGQPYEQYF

V: TRBV9
D: TRBD2
J: TRBJ2-1
size: .
DNA: TGTGCCAGCAGCGTAGATGGGACTAGGGTAAATGAGCAGTTCTTC
CDR3: CASSVDGTRVNEQFF

V: TRBV2
D: TRBD2
J: TRBJ2-3
size: .
DNA: TGTGCCAGCATCCGAAGGGTCGGGAGGAACACAGATACGCAGTATTTT
CDR3: CASIRRVGRNTDTQYF

V: TRBV27
D: .
J: TRBJ2-4
size: .
DNA: TGTGCCTCTCAGGGGCGACTAGCCAAAAACATTCAGTACTTC
CDR3: CASQGRLAKNIQYF

V: TRBV28
D: .
J: TRBJ2-3
size: .
DNA: TGTGCCAGCATCTCGTCACTGGGCCGCACAGATACGCAGTATTTT
CDR3: CASISSLGRTDTQYF

V: TRBV5-1
D: TRBD2
J: TRBJ2-3
size: .
DNA: TGCGCCAGCAGCTTAGGGACTAGTGACGGAACAGATACGCAGTATTTT
CDR3: CASSLGTSDGTDTQYF

V: TRBV4-3
D: .
J: TRBJ1-1
size: .
DNA: TGCGCCAGCAGCCAGGTAGGGGATCCGAACACTGAAGCTTTCTTT
CDR3: CASSQVGDPNTEAFF

V: TRBV19
D: TRBD1
J: TRBJ1-2
size: .
DNA: TGTGCCAGTAGTATTCCGGGACAGGGAGGCTACACCTTC
CDR3: CASSIPGQGGYTF

V: TRBV6-6
D: TRBD1
J: TRBJ1-1
size: .
DNA: TGTGCCAGCAGCCAGGACAGGGGGTCTACTGAAGCTTTCTTT
CDR3: CASSQDRGSTEAFF

V: TRBV5-1
D: .
J: TRBJ2-5
size: .
DNA: TGCGCCAGCAGCCCACAACACAGGGCACAAGAGACCCAGTACTTC
CDR3: CASSPQHRAQETQYF

V: TRBV18
D: .
J: TRBJ1-2
size: .
DNA: TGTGCCAGCTCACCCACAGCCAAGTATTCTTACACCTTC
CDR3: CASSPTAKYSYTF

V: TRBV9
D: .
J: TRBJ1-3
size: .
DNA: TGTGCCAGCAGCTCTCAAGAAAAGGGGTGGTCTGGAAACACCATATATTTT
CDR3: CASSSQEKGWSGNTIYF

V: TRBV4-3
D: TRBD1
J: TRBJ1-4
size: .
DNA: TGCGCCAGCAGCCAGCCCCAGGGGGGAAGCCTATGGAGTAATGAAAAACTGTTTTTT
CDR3: CASSQPQGGSLWSNEKLFF

V: TRBV7-8
D: .
J: TRBJ2-1
size: .
DNA: TGTGCCAGCACCCTCGGGGCTAGCCCTAGCAATGAGCAGTTCTTC
CDR3: CASTLGASPSNEQFF

V: TRBV25-1
D: TRBD2
J: TRBJ2-7
size: .
DNA: TGTGCCAGCAGACCGAGCGGGAGGCAGTACGAGCAGTACTTC
CDR3: CASRPSGRQYEQYF

V: TRBV15
D: .
J: TRBJ2-5
size: .
DNA: TGTGCCACCAGACTCATCTGGCAGGGGCAAGAGACCCAGTACTTC
CDR3: CATRLIWQGQETQYF

V: TRBV7-3
D: TRBD2
J: TRBJ2-2
size: .
DNA: TGTGCCAGCAGCCTTGGACTAGCGGCCGGGGAGCTGTTTTTT
CDR3: CASSLGLAAGELFF

V: TRBV10-3
D: .
J: TRBJ1-1
size: .
DNA: TGTGCCATCAGTGAGTCCCCCGGGGGCCATGGTACTGAAGCTTTCTTT
CDR3: CAISESPGGHGTEAFF

V: TRBV30
D: .
J: TRBJ1-1
size: .
DNA: TGTGCCTGGAGTCCCCAGATGAACACTGAAGCTTTCTTT
CDR3: CAWSPQMNTEAFF

V: TRBV19
D: TRBD1
J: TRBJ1-3
size: once
DNA: TGTGCCACCTCCCCCGGACAGGGGGAAGGGACCATATATTTT
CDR3: CATSPGQGEGTIYF

V: TRBV7-2
D: .
J: TRBJ1-3
size: .
DNA: TGTGCCAGCAGCTTAGGAAGGGTCTTCTCTGGAAACACCATATATTTT
CDR3: CASSLGRVFSGNTIYF

V: TRBV7-9
D: .
J: TRBJ2-3
size: .
DNA: TGTGCCAGCAGCTTTGTCACAGATACGCAGTATTTT
CDR3: CASSFVTDTQYF

V: TRBV10-3
D: .
J: TRBJ2-1
size: .
DNA: TGTGCCATCATGCGGGACAGCTACAATGAGCAGTTCTTC
CDR3: CAIMRDSYNEQFF

V: TRBV4-2
D: .
J: TRBJ2-5
size: .
DNA: TGTGCCAGCAGCCAAGAACGGGGGAGGGAGACCCAGTACTTC
CDR3: CASSQERGRETQYF

V: TRBV5-5
D: .
J: TRBJ2-3
size: .
DNA: TGTGCCAGCAGCGCCTACGACACACTCACAGATACGCAGTATTTT
CDR3: CASSAYDTLTDTQYF

V: TRBV18
D: .
J: TRBJ1-1
size: .
DNA: TGTGCCAGCTCCCAGGATAAGACAGACTACACTGAAGCTTTCTTT
CDR3: CASSQDKTDYTEAFF

V: TRBV7-9
D: .
J: TRBJ1-5
size: .
DNA: TGTGCCAGCAGCTTAGAGGGTGGCAGCAATCAGCCCCAGCATTTT
CDR3: CASSLEGGSNQPQHF

V: TRBV19
D: .
J: TRBJ1-3
size: .
DNA: TGTGCCAGTAGTTTTCGACAGCGAGGAAACACCATATATTTT
CDR3: CASSFRQRGNTIYF

V: TRBV7-9
D: .
J: TRBJ2-3
size: .
DNA: TGTGCCAGCAGCTTTTCGTTGGGCGGGCCAGATACGCAGTATTTT
CDR3: CASSFSLGGPDTQYF

V: TRBV9
D: TRBD2
J: TRBJ2-1
size: .
DNA: TGTGCCAGCAGTGCGAAATCTAGCGGCTACAATGAGCAGTTCTTC
CDR3: CASSAKSSGYNEQFF